This is a list of T cell receptor beta chains from one sample in a study of response to subunit inactivated influenza vaccine. TCRdb redid the calling of the RT-PCR reads with MiXCR, one entry per CDR3 protein. The table includes approximately 480,000 distinct CDR3 sequences, about a tenth detected once. The specimen was PBMCs from blood, collected about 6 weeks after vaccination. The receptors shown here come from a man aged 50 or older who received an inactivated influenza vaccine. The CDR3 runs from the conserved cysteine through the conserved F or W. Fields, in order: clone size, D gene, J gene, V gene, CDR3 protein, CDR3 DNA. The D gene is left open where the match is weak. Part of the rows lack a size; the others show once, few, many or a class for expanded clones.

>many|NA|TRBJ1-5|TRBV11-2
CASSLGAGNNQPQHF
TGTGCCAGCAGCTTAGGGGCAGGGAACAATCAGCCCCAGCATTTT
>NA|NA|TRBJ2-5|TRBV11-2
CASSLVGARETQYF
TGTGCCAGCAGCTTAGTAGGGGCCCGGGAGACCCAGTACTTC
>NA|TRBD2|TRBJ2-1|TRBV15
CATSVGGASDNEQFF
TGTGCCACCAGCGTCGGGGGGGCCAGCGACAATGAGCAGTTCTTC
>few|TRBD2|TRBJ2-2|TRBV7-8
CASRPGRGDTGELFF
TGTGCCAGCAGACCGGGTCGGGGGGACACCGGGGAGCTGTTTTTT
>many|NA|TRBJ2-3|TRBV5-5
CASSPSGFRADTQYF
TGTGCCAGCAGCCCCTCAGGCTTTCGGGCAGATACGCAGTATTTT
>NA|NA|TRBJ2-5|TRBV7-2
CASSLVGGASQETQYF
TGTGCCAGCAGCTTAGTTGGCGGGGCCAGCCAAGAGACCCAGTACTTC
>few|NA|TRBJ2-1|TRBV11-1
CASSPGTIQLEQFF
TGTGCCAGCAGCCCCGGGACAATACAACTTGAGCAGTTCTTC
>NA|TRBD1|TRBJ1-5|TRBV24-1
CATSDYRDRVSNQPQHF
TGTGCCACCAGTGACTACCGGGACAGGGTGAGCAATCAGCCCCAGCATTTT
>NA|NA|TRBJ1-6|TRBV15
CATSRQGRNSPLHF
TGTGCCACCAGCAGACAGGGGCGTAATTCACCCCTCCACTTT
>NA|NA|TRBJ2-5|TRBV7-9
CASSPEEGGETQYF
TGTGCCAGCAGCCCTGAGGAGGGAGGAGAGACCCAGTACTTC
>few|NA|TRBJ2-3|TRBV7-2
CASSSARGAGSQYF
TGTGCCAGCAGCTCCGCCCGGGGCGCCGGTTCGCAGTATTTT
>NA|TRBD2|TRBJ2-1|TRBV10-3
CAITASGSNEQFF
TGTGCCATCACGGCTAGCGGGAGCAATGAGCAGTTCTTC
>few|NA|TRBJ1-5|TRBV20-1
CSARDSILVRNQPQHF
TGCAGTGCTAGAGACAGTATACTCGTGCGCAATCAGCCCCAGCATTTT
>NA|NA|TRBJ2-1|TRBV28
CASSPPRWNQFF
TGTGCCAGCAGTCCCCCCCGATGGAATCAGTTCTTC
>NA|TRBD2|TRBJ2-5|TRBV5-6
CASNRGAGGAQYF
TGTGCCAGCAACCGGGGGGCCGGGGGGGCCCAGTACTTC
>NA|NA|TRBJ2-3|TRBV5-5
CASSLDPGIGTDTQYF
TGTGCCAGCAGCTTGGACCCAGGGATCGGTACAGATACGCAGTATTTT
>NA|TRBD1|TRBJ1-4|TRBV12-3/TRBV12-4
CASSQTGPNEKLFF
TGTGCCAGCAGTCAGACAGGGCCTAATGAAAAACTGTTTTTT
>NA|NA|TRBJ1-1|TRBV5-1
CASSWEVNTEAFF
TGCGCCAGCAGCTGGGAAGTTAACACTGAAGCTTTCTTT
>few|NA|TRBJ2-7|TRBV20-1
CSARGLAGWYEQYF
TGCAGTGCCAGGGGGCTAGCGGGATGGTACGAGCAGTACTTC
>many|TRBD2|TRBJ2-1|TRBV6-2/TRBV6-3
CASSLASGNPSYNEQFF
TGTGCCAGCAGTCTGGCTAGCGGCAATCCCTCCTACAATGAGCAGTTCTTC
>many|NA|TRBJ2-3|TRBV4-3
CASSPHDPTDTQYF
TGCGCCAGCAGCCCTCACGACCCCACAGATACGCAGTATTTT
>few|NA|TRBJ1-6|TRBV5-1
CASSLISGSPLHF
TGCGCCAGCAGCTTGATTTCAGGCTCACCCCTCCACTTT
>NA|NA|TRBJ2-1|TRBV6-5
CASSYGGNWDEQFF
TGTGCCAGCAGTTACGGGGGTAACTGGGATGAGCAGTTCTTC
>many|TRBD2|TRBJ2-1|TRBV30
CAWSRDYTYNEQFF
TGTGCCTGGAGCCGGGACTACACCTACAACGAGCAGTTCTTC
>few|TRBD1|TRBJ1-6|TRBV9
CASSVEGQHNSPLHF
TGTGCCAGCAGCGTAGAGGGACAGCATAATTCACCCCTCCACTTT
>few|NA|TRBJ1-1|TRBV7-9
CASSLEGETEAFF
TGTGCCAGCAGCTTAGAAGGGGAAACTGAAGCTTTCTTT
>NA|NA|TRBJ2-7|TRBV6-2/TRBV6-3
CASSYFSAGVSYEQYF
TGTGCCAGCAGTTACTTTAGTGCTGGGGTCTCCTACGAGCAGTACTTC